This T cell receptor beta chain was documented in a study of esophageal squamous cell carcinoma under preoperative chemotherapy. Study in general: Both tumor-infiltrating lymphocytes and peripheral blood T cells were profiled. Study conclusions and caveats: Post-treatment tumor-infiltrating lymphocytes appeared partly derived from peripheral T cells migrating into the tumor.

Germline CDR1 SEHNR, CDR2 FQNEAQ (reference sequence). The CDR3 has 18 residues. Regarding this clonotype: The antigen is not known. An end of the junction does not agree with germline; a read error may underlie this.

TCRdb reanalysed the PCR reads using MiXCR and keeps one entry per CDR3 protein. The sample lists about 18,000 distinct CDR3 sequences, 40% to 55% seen once, with about 31% in the top ten. Indicated time point: after preoperative PTX-NDP chemotherapy. Specimen collection occurred from a patient given preoperative chemotherapy. This receptor was obtained from a human donor with esophageal squamous cell carcinoma. The donor label of this sample is uncertain. The chain carries TRBV7-9 and TRBJ2-3; 8 bases are a match to TRBD2. The CDR3 nucleotides read TGTGCCAGCAGCCGCGCGGGGGGCGGGCGTCGCGGCAAAGATACCCAGTACTTT. The encoded protein is CASSRAGGGRRGKDTQYF.